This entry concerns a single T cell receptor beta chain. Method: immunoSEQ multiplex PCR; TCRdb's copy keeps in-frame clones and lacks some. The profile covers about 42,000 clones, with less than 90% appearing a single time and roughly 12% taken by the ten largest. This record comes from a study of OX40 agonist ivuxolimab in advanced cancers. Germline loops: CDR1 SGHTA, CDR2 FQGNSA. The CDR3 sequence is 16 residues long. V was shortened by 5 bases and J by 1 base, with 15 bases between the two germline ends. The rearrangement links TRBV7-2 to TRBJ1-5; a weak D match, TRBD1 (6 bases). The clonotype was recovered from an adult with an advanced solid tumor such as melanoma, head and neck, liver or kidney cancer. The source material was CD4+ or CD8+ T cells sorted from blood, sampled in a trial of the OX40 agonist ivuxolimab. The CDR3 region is CASSREQGLSNQPQHF. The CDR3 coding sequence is TGTGCCAGCAGCCGTGAACAGGGATTGAGCAATCAGCCCCAGCATTTT. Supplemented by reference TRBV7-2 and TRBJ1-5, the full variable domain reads GAGVSQSPSNKVTEKGKDVELRCDPISGHTALYWYRQSLGQGLEFLIYFQGNSAPDKSGLPSDRFSAERTGGSVSTLTIQRTQQEDSAVYLCASSREQGLSNQPQHFGDGTRLSIL.